The 25 T cell receptor beta chains below all came from one sample that was sequenced in a study of CD8 T cells in ankylosing spondylitis. TCRdb redid the calling of the 5' RACE reads with MiXCR, one entry per CDR3 protein. The table includes about 510,000 distinct CDR3 sequences, approximately 5.3% detected once. These receptors lack a known antigen. General study results and limits: Seemingly characteristic of ankylosing spondylitis blood was a TCR beta motif consisting of about 8 highly homologous variants.

Sequencing was carried out using blood, either unsorted or a sorted T cell fraction (not recorded which). Every receptor here comes from a male donor with ankylosing spondylitis.

This clonotype has a count of ten or more. This chain connects TRBV12-3 or TRBV12-4 to TRBJ1-6; D not certain. This CDR3 comprises 14 residues. Trimming took 4 bases from V and 9 from J, leaving 13 bases between them. In DNA form, the CDR3 reads TGTGCCAGCAGTTCTATCCACCCAGGTTCACCCCTCCACTTT. Protein sequence: CASSSIHPGSPLHF.

The chain has TRBV5-4 and TRBJ2-3, with 7 bases lining up with TRBD1. The ends lost 3 bases at V and 1 base at J; junction bases unmatched: 8. CDR3 length: 16 amino acids. Germline loops: CDR1 SGHNT, CDR2 YYREEE (reference sequence). The CDR3 region has the DNA TGTGCCAGCAGCTATAGTGACAGGGCCGGCACAGATACGCAGTATTTT. This sequence encodes CASSYSDRAGTDTQYF.

There are many counts of this clonotype. The chain employs TRBV29-1 and TRBJ2-1, with 14 positions matching TRBD2. The CDR3 is made up of 13 amino acids. Germline V lookup: CDR1 SQVTM, CDR2 ANQGSEA. Trimming removed 7 bases from V and 9 bases from J; junction bases left unmatched: 5. CDR3 nucleotide sequence: TGCAGCGCTGGGACTAGCGGGGGCCCTGAGCAGTTCTTC. This encodes CSAGTSGGPEQFF.

CDR3 bases: TGTGCCAGCAGCCTAGGGAGGGAGTTTCAAGAGACCCAGTACTTC. Residues: CASSLGREFQETQYF. The chain uses TRBV9 and TRBJ2-5, with TRBD2 matching 7 bases. V lost 4 bases, J lost 2 bases, and 8 bases stayed unmatched. Germline CDR1 and CDR2: SGDLS and YYNGEE. This CDR3 is built from 15 residues.

At least ten counts were recorded for this clonotype. The chain employs TRBV10-3 and TRBJ2-5; no clear D gene. This CDR3 has 15 amino acids. Trimming cost V 0 bases and J 1 base, with 9 bases left between them. Germline V gene sequence: CDR1 ENHRY, CDR2 SYGVKD. The CDR3 here is CAISESGQVQETQYF. The DNA of the CDR3 is TGTGCCATCAGTGAGTCCGGGCAGGTCCAAGAGACCCAGTACTTC.

This clonotype was seen ten or more times. DNA for the CDR3: TGCAGTGCCCGAAGGGCTACTAGTGACACCGGGGAGCTGTTTTTT. This encodes CSARRATSDTGELFF. This rearrangement joins TRBV20-1 to TRBJ2-2; tentatively, D is TRBD2 (5 bases). This CDR3 contains 15 residues. CDR1 is DFQATT and CDR2 is SNEGSKA in the germline V gene (reference sequence). V lost 6 bases, J lost 3 bases, and 17 bases lay in between.

In its sample, this clonotype was seen many times. The junction differs from germline at one of its ends, possibly a read error. The chain couples TRBV20-1 to TRBJ1-2; TRBD1 aligns across 8 bases. This CDR3 is 10 amino acids long. Germline V gene data show CDR1 as DFQATT and CDR2 as SNEGSKA (reference sequence). CDR3 sequence (DNA): TGCAGTGCCACCCGGACAGGGAAGTCCTTC. Its translation is CSATRTGKSF.

The sample holds many counts of this clonotype. V usage is TRBV5-6 and J usage is TRBJ1-3; no definite D call. Germline values: CDR1 SGHDT, CDR2 YYEEEE. The CDR3 spans 16 residues. Trimming left V 2 bases short and J 0 bases short, with 12 bases between. The CDR3 nucleotides are TGTGCCAGCAGCTTCCTGGTTGCTTCCTCTGGAAACACCATATATTTT. Translating it yields CASSFLVASSGNTIYF.

This clonotype was seen repeatedly, ten times or more. The rearrangement joins TRBV7-2 to TRBJ2-1; D not certain. The V and J ends lost 1 base and 5 bases respectively, with 12 bases between them. The CDR3 spans 15 residues. The germline gives CDR1 SGHTA, CDR2 FQGNSA. As DNA, the CDR3 is TGTGCCAGCAGCTTAGTTTGGACCTCTAACAATGAGCAGTTCTTC. The encoded protein is CASSLVWTSNNEQFF.

This clonotype was seen ten or more times. This chain joins TRBV7-2 and TRBJ1-2, with 9 bases lining up with TRBD1. CDR1 and CDR2 (germline): SGHTA, FQGNSA. Trimming at V came to 2 bases and at J to 5 bases, leaving 3 bases not matched to a gene. There are 14 residues in the CDR3. CDR3 DNA sequence: TGTGCCAGCAGCTTAATGACAGGGGGGTATGGCTACACCTTC. The encoded protein is CASSLMTGGYGYTF.

This clonotype showed up many times. The chain employs TRBV28 and TRBJ2-7, with D possibly matching TRBD1 (6 bases). Trimming cost V 2 bases and J 0 bases, with 11 bases left between them. The germline V gene encodes CDR1 MDHEN and CDR2 SYDVKM. The CDR3 extends over 15 amino acids. CDR3 in amino acids: CASSLPGANSYEQYF. CDR3 bases: TGTGCCAGCAGTTTACCAGGGGCGAACTCCTACGAGCAGTACTTC.

In this sample, this clonotype turned up a few times. The CDR3 coding sequence is TGTGCCAGCAGCCCAACGGCAGGGGGCCTCTACGAGCAGTACTTC. As protein: CASSPTAGGLYEQYF. This chain uses TRBV7-3 with TRBJ2-7; 8 nucleotides agree with TRBD1. V lost 5 bases and J lost 3; bases outside the gene matches: 9. The CDR3 is made up of 15 amino acids. The germline gives CDR1 SGHTA, CDR2 FQGTGA.

This clonotype was seen repeatedly, ten times or more. V usage is TRBV7-2 and J usage is TRBJ1-6; no clear D. Per the germline V gene, CDR1 is SGHTA and CDR2 is FQGNSA. The V gene lost 3 bases and the J gene lost 6 bases, with 6 bases spanning the gap. The CDR3 is made up of 13 amino acids. The CDR3: CASSLAANSPLHF. CDR3 DNA sequence: TGTGCCAGCAGCTTGGCAGCTAATTCACCCCTCCACTTT.

This clonotype was detected many times. V gene TRBV7-2 combines with J gene TRBJ2-7, with D perhaps being TRBD1 or TRBD2 (5 bases each). There are 15 residues in the CDR3. V gave up 5 bases and J gave up 7 bases, with 21 bases separating them. Germline V gene data show CDR1 as SGHTA and CDR2 as FQGNSA. CDR3 in DNA: TGTGCCAGCAGCATCAGAACGGGACCGCACCGAGAGCAGTACTTC. It yields the protein CASSIRTGPHREQYF.

This clonotype was seen repeatedly, ten times or more. The chain links TRBV28 to TRBJ1-5; D not certain. The CDR3 totals 15 residues. The germline CDR1 and CDR2 sequences are MDHEN and SYDVKM. The V gene lost 4 bases and the J gene lost 9 bases, with 19 bases spanning the gap. CDR3 DNA sequence: TGTGCCAGCAGTTCTGAGGACGGTATTGGGTGGCCCCAGCATTTT. It yields the protein CASSSEDGIGWPQHF. The full variable domain, in which reference TRBV28 and TRBJ1-5 provide the parts outside the CDR3, is DVKVTQSSRYLVKRTGEKVFLECVQDMDHENMFWYRQDPGLGLRLIYFSYDVKMKEKGDIPEGYSVSREKKERFSLILESASTNQTSMYLCASSSEDGIGWPQHFGDGTRLSIL.

At least ten counts were recorded for this clonotype. The chain has TRBV12-3 or TRBV12-4 and TRBJ1-1, with 7 bases fitting TRBD1. This CDR3 is built from 15 residues. The junction had 7 bases not matched to a gene; V was cut back by 2 bases and J by 4 bases. As DNA, the CDR3 is TGTGCCAGCAGTTTACCCGGACAGGCCCGCACTGAAGCTTTCTTT. It codes for CASSLPGQARTEAFF.

This clonotype was seen ten or more times. V and J are TRBV29-1 and TRBJ2-2; D uncertain. V shed 4 bases and J shed 6 bases, with 12 bases lying between them. CDR3 size: 13 residues. Germline CDR1 reads SQVTM; CDR2 reads ANQGSEA. This CDR3 is CSVGGQQAGELFF. CDR3 DNA: TGCAGCGTTGGTGGGCAGCAGGCCGGGGAGCTGTTTTTT.

This rearrangement joins TRBV4-1 to TRBJ2-7, with D perhaps matching TRBD2 (5 bases). Between the trimmed V and J ends, which lost 4 bases and 2 bases, there was a span of 21 bases. Germline V lookup: CDR1 MGHRA, CDR2 YSYEKL. The CDR3 length is 17 residues. The DNA for the CDR3 is TGCGCCAGCAGCCCCGGTCGTTTGCGGGTTTCAACCTACGAGCAGTACTTC. Its protein product is CASSPGRLRVSTYEQYF.

This clonotype was counted between two and nine times. The chain carries TRBV12-3 or TRBV12-4 and TRBJ1-1, with D hard to call. V was trimmed by 6 bases and J by 1 base, leaving 9 bases between them. The CDR3 runs 13 residues. The CDR3 DNA sequence: TGTGCCAGCAGCTACCTCCAGAACACTGAAGCTTTCTTT. Protein product: CASSYLQNTEAFF.

The sample holds many counts of this clonotype. The J gene is TRBJ2-2, the V gene TRBV5-1; TRBD2 matches 11 bases. Germline V gene sequence: CDR1 SGHRS, CDR2 YFSETQ. Germline trimming cut 4 bases from V and 5 bases from J; bases unmatched to any gene: 7. This CDR3 is built from 16 residues. The CDR3 loop is CASSVGASGRTGELFF. The CDR3 nucleotides are TGCGCCAGCAGCGTTGGCGCTAGCGGGAGGACCGGGGAGCTGTTTTTT.

This clonotype was recorded many times. The V call is TRBV4-2, the J call TRBJ2-7, with D tentatively TRBD2 (6 bases). V lost 3 bases, J lost 3 bases, and 12 bases lay in between. Germline lookup yields CDR1 LGHNA and CDR2 YNFKEQ. This CDR3 is built from 14 residues. The CDR3 loop reads CASSQAGTGYEQYF. The CDR3 DNA reads as TGTGCCAGCAGCCAGGCGGGGACGGGCTACGAGCAGTACTTC.

This clonotype has a count of ten or more. CDR3 in DNA: TGTGCCAGCAGTTACTCTCCGAGCTCCTATAATTCACCCCTCCACTTT. Its translation is CASSYSPSSYNSPLHF. This chain joins TRBV6-5 and TRBJ1-6; D call uncertain. The V and J ends lost 0 bases and 0 bases respectively, with 6 bases between them. Germline V CDR1 and CDR2: MNHEY, SVGAGI. CDR3 size: 16 residues.

This clonotype was seen repeatedly, ten times or more. The V gene is TRBV5-6, the J gene TRBJ2-5; D unclear. The ends were cut back, 0 bases at V and 3 bases at J, with 6 bases in the middle. The germline CDR1 and CDR2 sequences are SGHDT and YYEEEE. The CDR3 has 13 amino acids. CDR3 sequence (DNA): TGTGCCAGCAGCTTGGCTGTGGAAGAGACCCAGTACTTC. Residues: CASSLAVEETQYF.

This clonotype was recorded at least ten times. The genes are TRBV4-3 and TRBJ1-4; D call uncertain. The CDR3 contains 15 residues. Germline V gene sequence: CDR1 LGHNA, CDR2 YSLEER. V was pared by 0 bases and J by 4 bases, with 9 bases between. CDR3 amino acids: CASSQDGGSNEKLFF. For the CDR3, the DNA is TGCGCCAGCAGCCAAGACGGTGGCAGTAATGAAAAACTGTTTTTT.

This clonotype turned up a few times. V gene TRBV3-1 combines with J gene TRBJ2-7; 9 positions match TRBD1. Losses at the gene ends were 4 bases for V and 1 base for J; bases not matched to a gene: 8. Germline V gene sequence: CDR1 LGHDT, CDR2 YNNKEL (reference sequence). CDR3 length: 16 residues. In DNA form, the CDR3 reads TGTGCCAGCAGCCGTCTACCTGGGACAGGGTCCTACGAGCAGTACTTC. Translation gives CASSRLPGTGSYEQYF.